Below are 24 T cell receptor beta chains sequenced from a single sample in a study of T cell clusters in autoimmune cytopenias. One tube held mixed TRB-A and TRB-B primer pools for touch-down PCR. TCRdb re-called the multiplex PCR reads; one entry per CDR3 protein, DNA not given. This sample's clone table lists roughly 920 distinct CDR3 sequences. TRB amplification used 250 ng of peripheral blood genomic DNA. The sample consisted of peripheral blood. Receptors were obtained from a human donor with an autoimmune cytopenia or autoimmune hepatitis (not recorded which).

In terms of frequency, this clonotype is medium-sized (0.01 to 0.1%). CDR3 loop: CASSSTLTDTQYF. The J gene is TRBJ2-3, the V gene TRBV5-4. The CDR3 is made up of 13 amino acids. Germline CDR1 is SGHNT and CDR2 is YYREEE (reference sequence).

The rearrangement joins TRBV11-2 to TRBJ1-2. The CDR3 length is 12 residues. CDR1 and CDR2 (germline): SGHAT, FQNNGV. This chain's CDR3 is CASTGTNYGYTF.

This clonotype is identified as large from frequency. The rearrangement links TRBV19 to TRBJ2-2. The CDR3 contains 14 residues. From germline, CDR1 is LNHDA and CDR2 SQIVND (reference sequence). CDR3 residues: CASSIGIGLGELFF. The complete variable domain, with remaining parts taken from reference TRBV19 and TRBJ2-2, reads DGGITQSPKYLFRKEGQNVTLSCEQNLNHDAMYWYRQDPGQGLRLIYYSQIVNDFQKGDIAEGYSVSREKKESFPLTVTSAQKNPTAFYLCASSIGIGLGELFFGEGSRLTVL.

Judged by frequency, this clonotype is medium-sized (0.01 to 0.1%). V and J are TRBV6-2 or TRBV6-3 and TRBJ2-7. CDR3 length: 15 residues. Germline CDR1 and CDR2: MNHEY and SVGEGT. The CDR3 loop is CASSKTPRSSYEQYF.

Considering frequency, this clonotype is medium-sized (0.01 to 0.1%). The rearrangement uses TRBV30 and TRBJ1-5. The CDR3 loop spans 14 amino acids. In germline, CDR1 is GTSNPN, CDR2 SVGIG (reference sequence). The CDR3 sequence: CAWSSNGGNQPQHF.

This clonotype is classed as large by frequency. This chain links TRBV19 with TRBJ2-2; TCRdb lists TRBD2, though no DNA is available to test this call. Germline V CDR1 and CDR2: LNHDA, SQIVND (reference sequence). The CDR3 extends over 14 amino acids. This chain's CDR3 is CATKALPYTGELFF.

Judged by frequency, this clonotype is medium-sized. V usage is TRBV19 and J usage is TRBJ1-1. CDR1 and CDR2 (germline): LNHDA, SQIVND (reference sequence). The CDR3 is 13 residues long. The CDR3 sequence: CASSIKGITEAFF.

Frequency places this clonotype as medium-sized. This chain links TRBV5-4 with TRBJ1-6; the TCRdb call, TRBD1, lacks DNA for checking. Germline assignment: CDR1 SGHNT and CDR2 YYREEE (reference sequence). The CDR3 spans 15 residues. The CDR3: CASSSRDGYNSPLHF.

Its frequency marks this clonotype as hyperexpanded (1% or more). The gene calls are TRBV7-9 and TRBJ1-5; TCRdb reports TRBD1, a call that lacks DNA to check it against. CDR1 and CDR2 from the germline V gene are SEHNR and FQNEAQ (reference sequence). This CDR3 spans 15 amino acids. CDR3 region: CASSSTGAGDQPQHF.

Its frequency marks this clonotype as medium-sized (0.01 to 0.1%). The CDR3 reads CASSLDRDRNTQYF. The chain carries TRBV27 and TRBJ2-3; TCRdb proposes TRBD1, but this gene call is untestable without DNA. This CDR3 has 14 residues. The V gene's germline CDR1 is MNHEY and CDR2 SMNVEV (reference sequence).

This clonotype is classed as medium-sized (0.01 to 0.1%) by frequency. The chain recombines TRBV6-2 or TRBV6-3 with TRBJ2-1; TCRdb selects TRBD2, and the lack of DNA leaves this call unchecked. Germline-derived CDR1 and CDR2 are MNHEY and SVGEGT. This CDR3 comprises 15 residues. The CDR3 spells CASSWTSPSYNEQFF.

This chain joins TRBV4-3 and TRBJ2-5. Germline-derived CDR1 and CDR2 are LGHNA and YSLEER. This CDR3 spans 13 amino acids. CDR3 sequence reads: CASSRWLQETQYF.

V usage is TRBV19 and J usage is TRBJ2-7; with no DNA, the TCRdb D assignment of TRBD2 cannot be verified. The germline CDR1 and CDR2 sequences are LNHDA and SQIVND (reference sequence). This CDR3 spans 13 amino acids. The CDR3 here is CASSSGPLGEQYF.

The chain has TRBV19 and TRBJ2-1; no DNA is available, so the TRBD1 call from TCRdb remains unchecked. From germline, CDR1 is LNHDA and CDR2 SQIVND (reference sequence). The CDR3 is 14 amino acids. CDR3 residues: CASSPGQGNNEQFF.

This clonotype is classed as medium-sized by frequency. The chain couples TRBV30 to TRBJ1-1; TCRdb designates TRBD1, a call that cannot be tested without DNA. The CDR3 sequence is 15 residues long. CDR1 and CDR2 (germline): GTSNPN, SVGIG (reference sequence). The CDR3 loop is CAWAPIKWANTEAFF. Using reference TRBV30 and TRBJ1-1 for the parts outside the CDR3, the full variable domain is SQTIHQWPATLVQPVGSPLSLECTVEGTSNPNLYWYRQAAGRGLQLLFYSVGIGQISSEVPQNLSASRPQDRQFILSSKKLLLSDSGFYLCAWAPIKWANTEAFFGQGTRLTVV.

J is TRBJ2-5 and V is TRBV19; TCRdb calls TRBD1, which cannot be checked without DNA. The CDR3 length is 16 residues. The germline V gene has CDR1 LNHDA and CDR2 SQIVND (reference sequence). The CDR3 protein is CASSIVYRGLEGTQYF.

The J gene is TRBJ2-3, the V gene TRBV5-1; TCRdb lists TRBD1, though no DNA is available to test this call. This CDR3 contains 16 residues. Germline assignment: CDR1 SGHRS and CDR2 YFSETQ. The CDR3 region is CASSLVPPPGTDTQYF.

This clonotype is classed as medium-sized by frequency. The chain employs TRBV15 and TRBJ2-1. Germline CDR1 LNHNV, CDR2 YYDKDF (reference sequence). This CDR3 region has 13 residues. The chain's CDR3 is CATSRLIGNEQFF.

The chain combines TRBV7-2 with TRBJ2-1; TCRdb returns TRBD1, unconfirmable since there is no DNA. This CDR3 spans 14 amino acids. Germline CDR1 is SGHTA and CDR2 is FQGNSA. CDR3 in amino acids: CASSLGRTYNEQFF.

This clonotype shows up as medium-sized by frequency. J is TRBJ1-1 and V is TRBV20-1; TCRdb reports TRBD1, a call that lacks DNA to check it against. Germline V lookup: CDR1 DFQATT, CDR2 SNEGSKA (reference sequence). The CDR3 has 14 amino acids. The CDR3 region is CSTFRDSDYTEAFF.

V and J are TRBV5-6 and TRBJ2-5; TCRdb picks TRBD2, but there is no DNA to check that call. Germline V gene data show CDR1 as SGHDT and CDR2 as YYEEEE. This CDR3 has 15 residues. The CDR3 protein is CASSPSAEVWETQYF. The whole variable domain, filled in from reference TRBV5-6 and TRBJ2-5, reads DAGVTQSPTHLIKTRGQQVTLRCSPKSGHDTVSWYQQALGQGPQFIFQYYEEEERQRGNFPDRFSGHQFPNYSSELNVNALLLGDSALYLCASSPSAEVWETQYFGPGTRLLVL.

By frequency, this clonotype is medium-sized. The V gene is TRBV19, the J gene TRBJ1-2; TCRdb selects TRBD1, and the lack of DNA leaves this call unchecked. Germline CDR1 and CDR2: LNHDA and SQIVND (reference sequence). The CDR3 is made up of 14 amino acids. CDR3 residues: CASSRGQTHYGYTF.

This clonotype counts as medium-sized by frequency. The V gene is TRBV19, the J gene TRBJ2-7. Germline V gives CDR1 LNHDA, CDR2 SQIVND (reference sequence). This CDR3 contains 12 residues. CDR3 residues: CASSTNTGEQYF.

This clonotype is medium-sized by frequency. V gene TRBV27 combines with J gene TRBJ2-7; TCRdb indicates TRBD1, and absent DNA this call remains unverified. This CDR3 has 14 amino acids. Germline V gene sequence: CDR1 MNHEY, CDR2 SMNVEV (reference sequence). The CDR3 spells CASSATRGYYEQYF.